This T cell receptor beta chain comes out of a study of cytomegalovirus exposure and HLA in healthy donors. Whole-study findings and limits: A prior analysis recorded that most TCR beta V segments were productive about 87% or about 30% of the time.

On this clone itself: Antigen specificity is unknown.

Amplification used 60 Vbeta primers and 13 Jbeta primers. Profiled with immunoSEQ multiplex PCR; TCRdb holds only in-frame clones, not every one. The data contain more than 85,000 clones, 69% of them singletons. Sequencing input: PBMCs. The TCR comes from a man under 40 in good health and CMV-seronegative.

CDR3 loop: CASSDGPLYGYTF. The CDR3 DNA follows: TGTGCCAGCAGTGATGGGCCGCTCTATGGCTACACCTTC. The chain is built from TRBV25-1 and TRBJ1-2; D is unclear. Germline CDR1 reads MGHDK; CDR2 reads SYGVNS. The ends were cut back, 3 bases at V and 4 bases at J, with 9 bases in the middle. The CDR3 covers 13 residues.